Each of the 3 T cell receptor beta chains below was sequenced from the same sample in a study of T cells in Graves' hyperthyroidism and ophthalmopathy. RNA transcripts provided the source from which TCR beta CDR3 regions were amplified. Carried out on the TCR CDR3, a first-round RT-PCR used the HTBI primer set. MiXCR, applied by TCRdb to the multiplex PCR reads, yields one record per CDR3 protein. The sample gives about 560,000 distinct CDR3 sequences, over 15% of which show up once; 18% is in the top ten. Sequencing was performed on blood. These receptors were obtained from a young woman with Graves' hyperthyroidism.

This clonotype was counted many times. The chain combines TRBV11-2 with TRBJ2-7; D is uncertain. V was cut by 5 bases and J by 3 bases, with 11 bases left in between. CDR1 and CDR2 from the germline V gene are SGHAT and FQNNGV. CDR3 size: 13 residues. The CDR3 region has the DNA TGTGCCAGCAGCCGAGGTGGTCACTACGAGCAGTACTTC. Translating it yields CASSRGGHYEQYF.

This clonotype occurred a few times. This sequence joins TRBV9 and TRBJ2-3; D is unresolved. In germline, CDR1 is SGDLS, CDR2 YYNGEE. Trimming removed 0 bases from V and 4 bases from J, with 9 bases in between. The CDR3 runs to 14 residues. The CDR3 DNA follows: TGTGCCAGCAGCGTAGACCGAATCTCAGATACGCAGTATTTT. This translates into CASSVDRISDTQYF.

A few counts support this clonotype. The J gene is TRBJ1-2, the V gene TRBV12-3 or TRBV12-4; 8 bases align to TRBD1. V was clipped by 4 bases and J by 7 bases; unmatched bases: 5. The CDR3 runs 13 residues. CDR3 DNA: TGTGCCAGCAGTTACCGACAGGGGTTTGGCTACACCTTC. This sequence encodes CASSYRQGFGYTF.